This T cell receptor (beta chain) came from a study of T cells in localized non-small cell lung cancer. There are a few counts of this clone. Free of atypia, the adjacent lung was collected at least 2 cm away from the tumor margin. V lost 4 bases and J lost 7, with 21 bases in between. Germline values: CDR1 MNHGY, CDR2 SAAAGT. This CDR3 is built from 16 residues. Generated by immunoSEQ multiplex PCR, the TCRdb table keeps only in-frame clones and is missing some. Among some 1,000 clones listed, roughly a third were seen once. The sequence derives from a male donor at least 60 years old with stage II squamous cell lung carcinoma. This rearrangement joins TRBV6-8 to TRBJ2-3, with D hard to call. The sequencing used normal lung tissue next to the tumor, collected before any cancer treatment. CDR3 sequence: CASSSAAQGLTHTQYF. CDR3 coding DNA: TGTGCCAGCAGTTCCGCCGCCCAAGGGCTTACCCATACGCAGTATTTT.